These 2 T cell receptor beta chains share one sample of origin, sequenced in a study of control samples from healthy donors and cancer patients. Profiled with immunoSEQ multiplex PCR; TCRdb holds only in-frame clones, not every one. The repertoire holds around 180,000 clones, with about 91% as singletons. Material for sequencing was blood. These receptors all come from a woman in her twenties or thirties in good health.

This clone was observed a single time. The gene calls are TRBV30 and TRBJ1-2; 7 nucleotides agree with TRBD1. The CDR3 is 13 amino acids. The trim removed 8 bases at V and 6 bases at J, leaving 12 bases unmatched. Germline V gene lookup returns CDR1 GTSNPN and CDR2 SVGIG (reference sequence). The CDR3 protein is CAGLWDSAHGYTF. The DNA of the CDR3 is TGTGCCGGCCTATGGGACAGTGCCCATGGCTACACCTTC.

The CDR3 sequence: CACPKAGPLNSPLHF. The CDR3 nucleotides are TGTGCCTGTCCTAAAGCGGGGCCCCTAAATTCACCCCTCCACTTT. The chain joins TRBV30 to TRBJ1-6, with TRBD1 as a possible D gene (5 bases). The V end lost 6 bases, the J end lost 7 bases, and 19 bases lay between the germline ends. Germline loops: CDR1 GTSNPN, CDR2 SVGIG (reference sequence). The CDR3 totals 15 residues.